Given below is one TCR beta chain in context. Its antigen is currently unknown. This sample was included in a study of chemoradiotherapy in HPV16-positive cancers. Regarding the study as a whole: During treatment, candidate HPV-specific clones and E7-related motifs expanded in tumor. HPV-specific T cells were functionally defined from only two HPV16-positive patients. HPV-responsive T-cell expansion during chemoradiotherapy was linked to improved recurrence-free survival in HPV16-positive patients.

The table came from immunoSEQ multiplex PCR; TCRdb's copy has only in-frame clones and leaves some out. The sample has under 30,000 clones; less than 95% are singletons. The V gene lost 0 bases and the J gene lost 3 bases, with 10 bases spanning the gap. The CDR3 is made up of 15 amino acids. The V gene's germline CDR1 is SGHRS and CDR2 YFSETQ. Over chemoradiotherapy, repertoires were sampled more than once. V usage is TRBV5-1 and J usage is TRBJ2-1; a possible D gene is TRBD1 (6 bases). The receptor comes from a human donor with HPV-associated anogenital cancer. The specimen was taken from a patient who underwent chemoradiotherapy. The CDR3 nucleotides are TGCGCCAGCAGCTTGGTTGGGGGCGGCTACAATGAGCAGTTCTTC. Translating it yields CASSLVGGGYNEQFF.